Each of the 9 T cell receptor beta chains below was sequenced from the same sample in a study of T-cell reconstitution after alpha-beta-depleted transplantation in children. Preparing the TCRbeta library involved the use of unique molecular identifiers. TCRdb processed the PCR reads anew with MiXCR; each CDR3 protein has one entry. This table holds a few hundred thousand distinct CDR3 sequences, roughly an eighth found once. The sample consisted of PBMCs from the stem cell graft donor, taken from the stem cell graft. The receptors originated from a human donor who donated a stem cell graft to a child with combined immunodeficiency.

Concerning this clonotype: A read error may produce the germline difference seen at one junction end. The rearrangement links TRBV12-3 or TRBV12-4 to TRBJ2-3; no reliable D call. This CDR3 comprises 13 residues. The CDR3 is CVSSSLLTDTQYF. CDR3 in DNA: TGTGTCAGCAGTTCTCTGCTCACAGATACGCAGTATTTT.

This clonotype was seen only a few times. This rearrangement joins TRBV5-1 to TRBJ2-1; 15 bases align to TRBD2. With V trimmed by 5 bases and J by 4 bases, 7 bases remained unmatched. Germline V gene lookup returns CDR1 SGHRS and CDR2 YFSETQ. This CDR3 is 17 amino acids long. The CDR3 sequence is CASSWTSGGAPYNEQFF. CDR3 coding DNA: TGCGCCAGCAGTTGGACTAGCGGGGGGGCACCATACAATGAGCAGTTCTTC.

This clonotype was observed a handful of times. V and J are TRBV2 and TRBJ2-7, with a tentative D call TRBD1 (6 bases). Germline CDR1 SNHLY, CDR2 FYNNEI. Trimming removed 1 base at V and 4 bases at J, with 11 bases between. The CDR3 spans 14 residues. In DNA form, the CDR3 reads TGTGCCAGCAGTGAAGGGGACAAAACTTACGAGCAGTACTTC. This encodes CASSEGDKTYEQYF. Full variable domain (missing parts from reference TRBV2 and TRBJ2-7): EPEVTQTPSHQVTQMGQEVILRCVPISNHLYFYWYRQILGQKVEFLVSFYNNEISEKSEIFDDQFSVERPDGSNFTLKIRSTKLEDSAMYFCASSEGDKTYEQYFGPGTRLTVT.

This clonotype showed up many times. The DNA of the CDR3 is TGTGCCAGCAGCGCCGGGGCGTCCTCCTACGAGCAGTACTTC. Encoded protein: CASSAGASSYEQYF. The gene calls are TRBV7-9 and TRBJ2-7; D assignment may be TRBD1 or TRBD2 (5 bases each). The length of the CDR3 is 14 residues. Trimming left V 5 bases short and J 0 bases short, with 11 bases between. CDR1 SEHNR and CDR2 FQNEAQ come from the germline V gene (reference sequence).

The table lists this clonotype with a few counts. The chain uses TRBV6-2 or TRBV6-3 and TRBJ1-4; D uncertain. Germline V gene sequence: CDR1 MNHEY, CDR2 SVGEGT. This CDR3 spans 16 amino acids. The V gene lost 2 bases and the J gene lost 0 bases, with 10 bases spanning the gap. CDR3 nucleotide sequence: TGTGCCAGCAGTTACCTCACCGGATCAACTAATGAAAAACTGTTTTTT. Amino acid sequence: CASSYLTGSTNEKLFF.

The chain recombines TRBV4-3 with TRBJ1-2; D uncertain. V shed 0 bases and J shed 5 bases, with 10 bases lying between them. Germline assignment: CDR1 LGHNA and CDR2 YSLEER. The CDR3 has 14 amino acids. The chain's CDR3 is CASSQDNPPYGYTF. CDR3 DNA sequence: TGCGCCAGCAGCCAAGACAATCCCCCGTATGGCTACACCTTC.

Only one count was recorded for this clonotype. The chain recombines TRBV11-1 with TRBJ2-2; weak D call: TRBD1 (6 bases). The ends were cut back, 5 bases at V and 0 bases at J, with 10 bases in the middle. The CDR3 runs 15 residues. Germline-derived CDR1 and CDR2 are SGHAT and FQDESV (reference sequence). This chain's CDR3 is CASSTGFSNTGELFF. As DNA, the CDR3 is TGTGCCAGCAGCACAGGGTTCTCGAACACCGGGGAGCTGTTTTTT.

V usage is TRBV7-8 and J usage is TRBJ2-3; 9 bases agree with TRBD2. Losses at the gene ends were 3 bases for V and 2 bases for J; bases not matched to a gene: 6. CDR3 length: 16 residues. The germline V gene encodes CDR1 SGHVS and CDR2 FQNEAQ. The CDR3 region is CASSFRAGGHTDTQYF. CDR3 coding DNA: TGTGCCAGCAGCTTCCGCGCGGGGGGGCACACAGATACGCAGTATTTT.

This clonotype was seen a few times. The chain carries TRBV27 and TRBJ2-1; 12 bases are a match to TRBD2. Germline CDR1 is MNHEY and CDR2 is SMNVEV (reference sequence). The ends lost 3 bases at V and 4 bases at J; junction bases unmatched: 7. CDR3 length: 17 residues. CDR3 coding DNA: TGTGCCAGCAGTTTGTTGGGACTAGCGGGTTCGTACAATGAGCAGTTCTTC. The encoded protein is CASSLLGLAGSYNEQFF.